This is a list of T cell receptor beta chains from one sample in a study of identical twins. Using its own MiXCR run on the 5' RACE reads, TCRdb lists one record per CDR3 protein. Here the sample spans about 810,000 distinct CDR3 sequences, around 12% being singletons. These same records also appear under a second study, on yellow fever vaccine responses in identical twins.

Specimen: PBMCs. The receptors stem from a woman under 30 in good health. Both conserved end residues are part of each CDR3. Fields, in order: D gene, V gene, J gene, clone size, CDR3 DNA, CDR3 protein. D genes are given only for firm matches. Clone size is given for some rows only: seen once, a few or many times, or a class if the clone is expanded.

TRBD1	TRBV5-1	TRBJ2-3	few	TGCGCCAGCAGCACAACCGGACAGGGTCCCACAGATACGCAGTATTTT	CASSTTGQGPTDTQYF
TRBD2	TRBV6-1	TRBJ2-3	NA	TGTGCCAGCACCGCTAGCGGAGGCACAGATACGCAGTATTTT	CASTASGGTDTQYF
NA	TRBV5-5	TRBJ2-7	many	TGTGCCAGCAGAGCCGGGACTGATCTCTACGAGCAGTACTTC	CASRAGTDLYEQYF
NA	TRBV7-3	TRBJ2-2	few	TGTGCCAGCAGCTTAGGAGCTTTAGGGGGACAAGCCTTCACCGGGGAGCTGTTTTTT	CASSLGALGGQAFTGELFF
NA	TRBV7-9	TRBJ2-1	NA	TGTGCCAGCTACCCGGGACTGGTATACAATGAGCAGTTCTTC	CASYPGLVYNEQFF
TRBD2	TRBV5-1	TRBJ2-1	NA	TGCGCCAGCAGCAGGGGGACTAGCGGGGACAATGAGCAGTTCTTC	CASSRGTSGDNEQFF
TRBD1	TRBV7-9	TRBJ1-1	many	TGTGCCAGCAGCTTAGAAGGGACAGCGAACACTGAAGCTTTCTTT	CASSLEGTANTEAFF
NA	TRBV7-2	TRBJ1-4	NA	TGTGCCAGCAGCTTAGACTGGACTAATGAAAAACTGTTTTTT	CASSLDWTNEKLFF
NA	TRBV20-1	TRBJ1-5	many	TGCAGTGCTATCAGGGGCAATCAGCCCCAGCATTTT	CSAIRGNQPQHF
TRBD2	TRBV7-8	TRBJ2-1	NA	TGTGCCAGCAGCTGGGGAGATGCTAGCGGGTCCTACAATGAGCAGTTCTTC	CASSWGDASGSYNEQFF
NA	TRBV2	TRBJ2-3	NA	TGTGCCAGCAGGATTCTAGCGCCCGTCGGAGATACGCAGTATTTT	CASRILAPVGDTQYF
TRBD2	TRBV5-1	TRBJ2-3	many	TGCGCCAGCAGCTTGAAGGGCGGGGGAAGCACAGATACGCAGTATTTT	CASSLKGGGSTDTQYF
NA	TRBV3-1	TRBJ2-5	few	TGTGCCAGCAGCCAAGTAAGGGACCAAGAGACCCAGTACTTC	CASSQVRDQETQYF
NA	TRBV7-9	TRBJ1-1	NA	TGTGCCAGCAGCCCCAGCGCGACAGGGAACACTGAAGCTTTCTTT	CASSPSATGNTEAFF
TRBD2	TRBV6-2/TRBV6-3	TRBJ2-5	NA	TGTGCCAGCAGACGACGGACTAGCGGGCTGGAGGAGACCCAGTACTTC	CASRRRTSGLEETQYF
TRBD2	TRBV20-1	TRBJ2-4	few	TGCAGTGCTAGAGGACTAGCGGGAGGGCCGGCCAAAAACATTCAGTACTTC	CSARGLAGGPAKNIQYF
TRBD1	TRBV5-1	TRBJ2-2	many	TGCGCCAGCAGCTGGACAGGGGGCTACACCGGGGAGCTGTTTTTT	CASSWTGGYTGELFF
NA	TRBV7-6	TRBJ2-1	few	TGTGCCAGCAGCAGTTTAGGGGGGCGATACAATGAGCAGTTCTTC	CASSSLGGRYNEQFF
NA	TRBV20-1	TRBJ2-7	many	TGCAGTGCTAGTTTGGGGTCGTGGACCTACGAGCAGTACTTC	CSASLGSWTYEQYF
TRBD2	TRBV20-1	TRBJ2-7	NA	TGCAGTGCTTCGACTAGCGGGTTATACGAGCAGTACTTC	CSASTSGLYEQYF
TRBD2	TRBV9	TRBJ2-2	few	TGTGCCAGCAGCGTAGCCTCGACTAGCGGGGCCACCGGGGAGCTGTTTTTT	CASSVASTSGATGELFF
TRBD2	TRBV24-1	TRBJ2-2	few	TGTGCCACCAGCGGGAGGTGGAACACCGGGGAGCTGTTTTTT	CATSGRWNTGELFF
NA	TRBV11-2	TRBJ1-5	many	TGTGCCAGCAGCTTAGGGGTTAGCAATCAGCCCCAGCATTTT	CASSLGVSNQPQHF
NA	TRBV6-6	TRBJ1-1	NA	TGTGCCAGCAGTCCCGACAGTACAGAAGCTTTCTTT	CASSPDSTEAFF
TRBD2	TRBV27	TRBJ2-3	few	TGTGCCAGCAGTCCCCCGGGCCTAGCGGGAAGTACGCAGTATTTT	CASSPPGLAGSTQYF
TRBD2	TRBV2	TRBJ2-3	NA	TGTGCCAGCAATGCTGCGGGGAGGGGTGGAGATACGCAGTATTTT	CASNAAGRGGDTQYF
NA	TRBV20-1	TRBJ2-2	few	TGCAGTGCTAGAGATCCTGGAGGAGCGGTCGGGGAGCTGTTTTTT	CSARDPGGAVGELFF
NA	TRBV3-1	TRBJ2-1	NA	TGTGCCAGCAGCCCGACTAGTCTCGCCCACAATGAGCAGTTCTTC	CASSPTSLAHNEQFF
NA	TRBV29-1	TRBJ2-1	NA	TGCAGCGTTGAACCCGGGACACAGTCCTCCTACAATGAGCAGTTCTTC	CSVEPGTQSSYNEQFF
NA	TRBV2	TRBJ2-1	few	TGTGCCAGCAGTGAAGCGCGCTCGGACACCTACAATGAGCAGTTCTTC	CASSEARSDTYNEQFF
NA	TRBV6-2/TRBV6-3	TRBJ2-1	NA	TGTGCCAGTACCATTGGGCCGGGAAGGAGCTCCTACAATGAGCAGTTCTTC	CASTIGPGRSSYNEQFF
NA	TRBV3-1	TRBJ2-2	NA	TGTGCCAGCAGCCAAGGGATGCGGGCGTGGGCGGTCACCGGGGAGCTGTTTTTT	CASSQGMRAWAVTGELFF
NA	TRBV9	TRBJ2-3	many	TGTGCCAGCAGCGCCGGGGCCCGGACAGATACGCAGTATTTT	CASSAGARTDTQYF
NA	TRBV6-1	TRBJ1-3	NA	TGTGCCAGCACCGAAACTCCTGCATCTGGAAACACCATATATTTT	CASTETPASGNTIYF
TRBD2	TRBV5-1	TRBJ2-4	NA	TGCGCCAGCAGCTGGGGACTAGCGGGAGTGAAACTAGCCAAAAACATTCAGTACTTC	CASSWGLAGVKLAKNIQYF